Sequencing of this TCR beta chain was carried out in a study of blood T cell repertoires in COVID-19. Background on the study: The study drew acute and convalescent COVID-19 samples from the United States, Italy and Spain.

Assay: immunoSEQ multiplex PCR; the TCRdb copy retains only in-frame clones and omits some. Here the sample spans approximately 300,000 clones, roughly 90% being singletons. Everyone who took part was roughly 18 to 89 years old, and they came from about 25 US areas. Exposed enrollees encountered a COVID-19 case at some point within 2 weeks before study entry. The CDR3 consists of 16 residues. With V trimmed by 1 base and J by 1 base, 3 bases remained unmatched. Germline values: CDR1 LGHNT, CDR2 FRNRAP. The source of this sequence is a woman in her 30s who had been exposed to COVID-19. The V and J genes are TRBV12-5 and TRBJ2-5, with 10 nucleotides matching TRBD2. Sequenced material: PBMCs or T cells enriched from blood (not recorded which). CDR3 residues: CASGLGQRGGQETQYF. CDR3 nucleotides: TGTGCTAGTGGTTTGGGACAGCGGGGGGGCCAAGAGACCCAGTACTTC.